One and the same sample provided the 29 T cell receptor beta chains below, sequenced in a study of B cell selection in AIRE deficiency. The sorted conventional CD4 T cells were gated as CD4+CD127+. The data were produced by immunoSEQ multiplex PCR, yet TCRdb's version contains in-frame clones alone and is incomplete. This table holds tens of thousands of clones, 90% to 98% found once. The sequenced sample was CD4+CD127+ conventional T cells sorted from PBMCs. The receptors stem from a human donor in good health.

The chain has TRBV30 and TRBJ1-1; D may be TRBD1 (6 bases). Germline assignment: CDR1 GTSNPN and CDR2 SVGIG (reference sequence). Trimming cost V 3 bases and J 5 bases, with 13 bases left between them. The CDR3 is 13 amino acids. CDR3 DNA sequence: TGTGCCTGGAGGACTGGGGGGCGGACTGAAGCTTTCTTT. Residues: CAWRTGGRTEAFF.

CDR3 DNA: TGTGCCAGCAGCACCGCGCAGGGGGCTGAGCAGTACTTC. Translated: CASSTAQGAEQYF. V and J are TRBV7-2 and TRBJ2-7, with 8 bases matching TRBD1. The CDR3 has 13 amino acids. The germline CDR1 and CDR2 sequences are SGHTA and FQGNSA. V was clipped by 5 bases and J by 7 bases; unmatched bases: 7.

The chain uses TRBV4-2 and TRBJ1-2; D is possibly TRBD1 (6 bases). Between the trimmed V and J ends, which lost 0 bases and 5 bases, there was a span of 19 bases. The V gene's germline CDR1 is LGHNA and CDR2 YNFKEQ. The CDR3 loop spans 17 amino acids. CDR3 residues: CASSQEDRGRGGYGYTF. For the CDR3, the DNA is TGTGCCAGCAGCCAAGAGGACCGGGGCAGGGGAGGGTATGGCTACACCTTC.

The chain joins TRBV19 to TRBJ2-5; 8 bases align to TRBD2. The trim removed 4 bases at V and 2 bases at J, leaving 6 bases unmatched. The germline CDR1 and CDR2 sequences are LNHDA and SQIVND (reference sequence). The CDR3 extends over 15 amino acids. For the CDR3, the DNA is TGTGCCAGTAGTACGGGAGGGACTCGGCAAGAGACCCAGTACTTC. It specifies CASSTGGTRQETQYF.

The CDR3 nucleotides are TGTGCCAGCACCCCCGGGACATGGAACACTGAAGCTTTCTTT. Its translation is CASTPGTWNTEAFF. The J gene is TRBJ1-1, the V gene TRBV27, with a weak D call TRBD1 (6 bases). Trimming took 7 bases from V and 1 from J, leaving 13 bases between them. The CDR3 is made up of 14 amino acids. Germline-derived CDR1 and CDR2 are MNHEY and SMNVEV (reference sequence).

This clone has a single count. The chain couples TRBV6-1 to TRBJ1-1; perhaps TRBD1 as D (5 bases). V was trimmed by 3 bases and J by 2 bases, leaving 13 bases between them. This CDR3 comprises 15 residues. Per the germline V gene, CDR1 is MNHNS and CDR2 is SASEGT. CDR3 residues: CASSDGGTENTEAFF. As DNA, the CDR3 is TGTGCCAGCAGTGATGGGGGGACTGAAAACACTGAAGCTTTCTTT.

This chain joins TRBV5-1 and TRBJ2-3, with 7 bases aligning to TRBD1. V shed 4 bases and J 0 bases; nucleotides not matched to a gene: 5. The CDR3 totals 15 residues. Germline CDR1 reads SGHRS; CDR2 reads YFSETQ. In DNA form, the CDR3 reads TGCGCCAGCAGCCCGACGGGACAGAGCACAGATACGCAGTATTTT. As protein: CASSPTGQSTDTQYF.

The chain uses TRBV15 and TRBJ1-2, with D perhaps matching TRBD1 (6 bases). The CDR3 covers 14 residues. CDR1 and CDR2 from the germline V gene are LNHNV and YYDKDF (reference sequence). The V gene lost 5 bases and the J gene lost 6 bases, with 16 bases spanning the gap. Here the CDR3 reads CATSPRTGGHGYTF. Written as DNA, the CDR3 is TGTGCCACCAGCCCCAGAACCGGGGGCCATGGCTACACCTTC.

The gene calls are TRBV27 and TRBJ1-1; unclear D gene. Trimming took off 5 bases at V and 7 bases at J, with 14 bases between the two ends. Per the germline V gene, CDR1 is MNHEY and CDR2 is SMNVEV (reference sequence). This CDR3 is 13 amino acids long. The CDR3 reads CASSTALRGEAFF. The DNA of the CDR3 is TGTGCCAGCAGTACGGCCTTACGGGGTGAAGCTTTCTTT.

CDR3 protein: CASSPMGQGVRNEQFF. CDR3 nucleotide sequence: TGTGCCAGCAGCCCGATGGGACAGGGCGTTCGCAATGAGCAGTTCTTC. V usage is TRBV11-2 and J usage is TRBJ2-1, with 9 nucleotides matching TRBD1. Trimming took 5 bases from V and 6 from J; bases not matched to a gene: 11. The CDR3 is 16 residues long. The germline gives CDR1 SGHAT, CDR2 FQNNGV.

The chain carries TRBV11-2 and TRBJ1-2; D unclear. Between the trimmed V and J ends, which lost 2 bases and 8 bases, there was a span of 21 bases. CDR3 length: 16 amino acids. Germline V CDR1 and CDR2: SGHAT, FQNNGV. The CDR3 here is CASSLMSLQPRRGYTF. In DNA, the CDR3 is TGTGCCAGCAGCTTAATGAGTTTGCAGCCCCGGCGCGGCTACACCTTC.

The gene calls are TRBV12-5 and TRBJ2-1; 14 nucleotides match TRBD2. J lost 10 bases, V lost 1 base, and 6 bases had no gene match. Per the germline V gene, CDR1 is LGHNT and CDR2 is FRNRAP. This CDR3 has 16 amino acids. The CDR3 protein is CASGLGWTSGRPEQFF. CDR3 DNA sequence: TGTGCTAGTGGTTTGGGGTGGACTAGCGGGAGGCCAGAGCAGTTCTTC. Full variable domain (remainder filled in from reference TRBV12-5 and TRBJ2-1): DARVTQTPRHKVTEMGQEVTMRCQPILGHNTVFWYRQTMMQGLELLAYFRNRAPLDDSGMPKDRFSAEMPDATLATLKIQPSEPRDSAVYFCASGLGWTSGRPEQFFGPGTRLTVL.

The chain joins TRBV9 to TRBJ2-5; 9 bases agree with TRBD2. The germline V gene encodes CDR1 SGDLS and CDR2 YYNGEE. V was pared by 0 bases and J by 5 bases, with 11 bases of the junction left unmatched. This CDR3 has 17 residues. CDR3 DNA: TGTGCCAGCAGCGTAGCTTACGGCGGGGGGGAGCGGGAGACCCAGTACTTC. This gives the protein CASSVAYGGGERETQYF.

V usage is TRBV15 and J usage is TRBJ2-7, with 9 nucleotides matching TRBD1. The CDR3 loop spans 15 amino acids. CDR1 is LNHNV and CDR2 is YYDKDF in the germline V gene (reference sequence). The junction had 7 bases not matched to a gene; V was cut back by 1 base and J by 6 bases. This chain's CDR3 is CATSRGGTGQTEQYF. The CDR3 DNA sequence: TGTGCCACCAGCAGAGGCGGGACAGGGCAAACCGAGCAGTACTTC.

This rearrangement joins TRBV5-1 to TRBJ2-2; 9 nucleotides match TRBD2. Germline V lookup: CDR1 SGHRS, CDR2 YFSETQ. The CDR3 length is 15 residues. Germline trimming cut 4 bases from V and 5 bases from J; bases unmatched to any gene: 6. The CDR3 coding sequence is TGCGCCAGCAGCCTTAGCGGGAGCGAAACCGGGGAGCTGTTTTTT. This sequence encodes CASSLSGSETGELFF.

The genes are TRBV25-1 and TRBJ2-3; 8 bases agree with TRBD2. There are 16 residues in the CDR3. The V segment lost 4 bases and the J segment 1 base; nucleotides outside the gene matches: 7. Germline V CDR1 and CDR2: MGHDK, SYGVNS. The CDR3 region has the DNA TGTGCCAGCAGTGGGGGATACGGGAGGGGCACAGATACGCAGTATTTT. Protein product: CASSGGYGRGTDTQYF.

The V call is TRBV5-1, the J call TRBJ1-6, with D uncertain. CDR1 and CDR2 (germline): SGHRS, YFSETQ. The CDR3 consists of 13 residues. Trimming took off 4 bases at V and 9 bases at J, with 11 bases between the two ends. The CDR3 loop reads CASSPRSGSPLHF. CDR3 coding DNA: TGCGCCAGCAGCCCGCGTTCAGGTTCACCCCTCCACTTT.

The rearrangement joins TRBV5-1 to TRBJ2-7, with no clear D. Germline CDR1 reads SGHRS; CDR2 reads YFSETQ. The length of the CDR3 is 11 residues. The V end was cut by 3 bases, the J end by 7 bases, with 8 bases between. CDR3 in amino acids: CASSSLREQYF. The CDR3 DNA is TGCGCCAGCAGCTCCCTTAGGGAGCAGTACTTC.

This sequence joins TRBV9 and TRBJ1-1, with no clear D. The CDR3 has 16 amino acids. CDR1 and CDR2 from the germline V gene are SGDLS and YYNGEE. Between the trimmed V and J ends, which lost 0 bases and 6 bases, there was a span of 18 bases. Here the CDR3 reads CASSVEGGLRVSEAFF. The DNA for the CDR3 is TGTGCCAGCAGCGTAGAGGGAGGGCTCCGGGTCTCTGAAGCTTTCTTT.

The chain employs TRBV18 and TRBJ2-7; TRBD2 aligns across 12 bases. The germline V gene encodes CDR1 KGHSH and CDR2 LQKENI. The CDR3 is 15 residues long. Trimming cost V 3 bases and J 7 bases; bases outside gene matches: 7. In nucleotides, the CDR3 is TGTGCCAGCTCACCTCCGACTAGCGGGAGATCTGAGCAGTACTTC. Translating gives CASSPPTSGRSEQYF.

The J gene is TRBJ1-1, the V gene TRBV6-5; D remains unclear. There are 14 residues in the CDR3. CDR1 is MNHEY, CDR2 SVGAGI, per germline. Trimming left V 0 bases short and J 5 bases short, with 10 bases between. CDR3 sequence reads: CASSYSPERTEAFF. CDR3 coding DNA: TGTGCCAGCAGTTACTCTCCCGAGCGGACTGAAGCTTTCTTT.

CDR3 sequence (DNA): TGCGCCAGCAGCCAAGATCCAATGAGGGTCGACTCTGGAAACACCATATATTTT. Amino acids: CASSQDPMRVDSGNTIYF. The chain links TRBV4-1 to TRBJ1-3; D unresolved. The CDR3 has 18 amino acids. V lost 0 bases and J lost 0, with 15 bases in between. Germline values: CDR1 MGHRA, CDR2 YSYEKL.

The V call is TRBV7-9, the J call TRBJ2-7; D may be TRBD1 or TRBD2 (6 bases each). Trimming cost V 4 bases and J 3 bases, with 25 bases left between them. Germline values: CDR1 SEHNR, CDR2 FQNEAQ (reference sequence). The CDR3 has 18 residues. In DNA form, the CDR3 reads TGTGCCAGCAGCTCCCGACCGAAGGTAGGGGGGTCCAACTACGAGCAGTACTTC. This codes for CASSSRPKVGGSNYEQYF.

The V call is TRBV29-1, the J call TRBJ2-5, with 10 bases matching TRBD1. The CDR3 is 15 amino acids. J was trimmed by 6 bases and V by 5 bases; bases with no gene match: 12. Germline loops: CDR1 SQVTM, CDR2 ANQGSEA. The CDR3: CSVWIKTGGLQTQYF. Here the CDR3 DNA reads TGCAGCGTTTGGATAAAGACAGGGGGCTTGCAGACCCAGTACTTC.

This clone was detected a few times. The chain joins TRBV7-9 to TRBJ1-1; perhaps TRBD1 as D (6 bases). The germline gives CDR1 SEHNR, CDR2 FQNEAQ (reference sequence). V lost 4 bases and J 8 bases, leaving 8 bases between the germline ends. The CDR3 extends over 11 amino acids. The CDR3 reads CASSSTGEAFF. DNA of the CDR3: TGTGCCAGCAGCTCCACAGGGGAAGCTTTCTTT. The variable domain in full, completed from reference TRBV7-9 and TRBJ1-1, reads DTGVSQNPRHKITKRGQNVTFRCDPISEHNRLYWYRQTLGQGPEFLTYFQNEAQLEKSRLLSDRFSAERPKGSFSTLEIQRTEQGDSAMYLCASSSTGEAFFGQGTRLTVV.

The gene calls are TRBV28 and TRBJ1-5, with 7 bases identical to TRBD1. CDR3 length equals 14 residues. In germline, CDR1 is MDHEN, CDR2 SYDVKM. V lost 2 bases, J lost 6 bases, and 4 bases stayed unmatched. The CDR3 is CASSLGTAPQPQHF. The CDR3 nucleotides are TGTGCCAGCAGTTTAGGGACAGCTCCTCAGCCCCAGCATTTT.

The chain couples TRBV19 to TRBJ2-3; D might be TRBD2 (6 bases). CDR3 length: 16 amino acids. V was trimmed by 5 bases and J by 3 bases, leaving 18 bases between them. Germline V CDR1 and CDR2: LNHDA, SQIVND (reference sequence). Here the CDR3 DNA reads TGTGCCAGTAGTTTTCGGAGTAGCGGCTATACAGATACGCAGTATTTT. Amino acids: CASSFRSSGYTDTQYF.

This chain uses TRBV6-1 with TRBJ2-3, with D possibly called TRBD1 or TRBD2 (5 bases each). V was shortened by 2 bases and J by 0 bases, with 6 bases between the two germline ends. Germline V gene lookup returns CDR1 MNHNS and CDR2 SASEGT. The CDR3 totals 14 residues. CDR3 loop: CASSERDSTDTQYF. CDR3 DNA sequence: TGTGCCAGCAGTGAACGGGACAGCACAGATACGCAGTATTTT.

V and J are TRBV7-9 and TRBJ2-4; D may match TRBD1 or TRBD2 (5 bases each). The ends were cut back, 7 bases at V and 4 bases at J, with 14 bases in the middle. Germline V CDR1 and CDR2: SEHNR, FQNEAQ (reference sequence). The CDR3 sequence is 14 residues long. The CDR3 sequence: CASIEGPGKNIQYF. CDR3 nucleotides: TGTGCCAGCATCGAGGGACCGGGAAAAAACATTCAGTACTTC.